This paragraph covers one T cell receptor beta chain sequence. Its antigen is unidentified. Other DNA sequences of this sample code for an identical CDR3. The naive CD8 fraction comprised CD45RO-negative cells positively selected for CCR7 and excluded terminally differentiated effector memory CD45RA+ cells. At a deep level, the assay was run. Sequencing used immunoSEQ multiplex PCR; TCRdb keeps in-frame clones, though not all of them. The sample holds some 800,000 clones, 90% to 95% seen once. The data derive from a study of shared clonotypes between healthy human individuals. Whole-study context: CD4 naive cells filled three plates per donor, CD4 memory three, CD8 naive two and CD8 memory one. Study findings and constraints: The researchers took only blood, and tissue repertoires probably look different. Four donors held about 5% of naive CD4 clonotypes in common.

The germline V gene has CDR1 MNHEY and CDR2 SMNVEV (reference sequence). V shed 2 bases and J shed 4 bases, with 5 bases lying between them. CDR3 length: 13 amino acids. J is TRBJ2-2 and V is TRBV27; D remains ambiguous. The receptor comes from a man aged 30-40 years in good health. Sequencing was performed on naive CD8+ T cells sorted from blood. The CDR3 here is CASSLRGTGELFF. CDR3 DNA sequence: TGTGCCAGCAGTTTACGAGGCACCGGGGAGCTGTTTTTT.